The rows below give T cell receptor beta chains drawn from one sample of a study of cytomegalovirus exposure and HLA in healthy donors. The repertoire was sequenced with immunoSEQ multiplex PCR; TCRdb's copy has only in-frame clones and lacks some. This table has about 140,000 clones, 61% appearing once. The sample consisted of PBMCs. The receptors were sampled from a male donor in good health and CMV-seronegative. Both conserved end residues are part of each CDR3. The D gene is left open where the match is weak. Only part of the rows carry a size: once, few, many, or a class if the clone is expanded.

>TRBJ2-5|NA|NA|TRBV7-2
CASSHWGGAGAGETQYF
TGTGCCAGCAGCCACTGGGGGGGGGCGGGGGCTGGGGAGACCCAGTACTTC
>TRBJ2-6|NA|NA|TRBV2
CSSSAQGTGANVLTF
TGTTCCAGCAGTGCACAGGGAACTGGGGCCAACGTCCTGACTTTC
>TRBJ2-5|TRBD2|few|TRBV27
CASSLSGLFRASGGARETQYF
TGTGCCAGCAGTTTATCTGGACTGTTTCGGGCTAGCGGGGGGGCCCGGGAGACCCAGTACTTC
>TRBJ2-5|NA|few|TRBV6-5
CASSYLPGSGETQYF
TGTGCCAGCAGTTACCTCCCGGGGTCCGGCGAGACCCAGTACTTC
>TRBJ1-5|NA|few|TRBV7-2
CASSQAIGNQPQHF
TGTGCCAGCAGCCAAGCGATCGGTAATCAGCCCCAGCATTTT
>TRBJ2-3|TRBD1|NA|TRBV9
CASSETGGTDTQYF
TGTGCCAGCAGCGAGACAGGGGGCACAGATACGCAGTATTTT
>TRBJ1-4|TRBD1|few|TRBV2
CASRKTGTGRNEKLFF
TGTGCCAGCAGGAAGACCGGGACAGGGCGGAATGAAAAACTGTTTTTT
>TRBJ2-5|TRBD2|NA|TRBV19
CASSSGGTSGKETQYF
TGTGCCAGTAGTTCTGGTGGGACTAGCGGAAAAGAGACCCAGTACTTC
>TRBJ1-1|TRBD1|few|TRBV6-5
CASSRGTANTEAFF
TGTGCCAGCAGCCGCGGGACAGCAAACACTGAAGCTTTCTTT
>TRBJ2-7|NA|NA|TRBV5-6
CASSFVSGQGEQYF
TGTGCCAGCAGCTTTGTGTCGGGTCAGGGGGAGCAGTACTTC
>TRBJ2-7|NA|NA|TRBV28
CASSRPEGYEQYF
TGTGCCAGCAGCCGACCGGAGGGCTACGAGCAGTACTTC
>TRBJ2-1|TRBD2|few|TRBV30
CAWSDGGDPNEQFF
TGTGCCTGGAGTGACGGGGGGGACCCCAATGAGCAGTTCTTC
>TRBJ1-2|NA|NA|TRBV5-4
CASSSDRGQTIYGYTF
TGTGCCAGCAGCTCGGATCGCGGGCAGACGATTTATGGCTACACCTTC
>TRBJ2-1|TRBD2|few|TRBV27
CASRLAGGNEQFF
TGTGCCAGCAGGTTAGCGGGGGGCAATGAGCAGTTCTTC
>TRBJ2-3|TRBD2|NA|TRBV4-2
CASSQDGGVIDTQYF
TGTGCCAGCAGCCAAGATGGGGGGGTCATCGATACGCAGTATTTT
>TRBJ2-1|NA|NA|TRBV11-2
CASSLARRAGASHEQFF
TGTGCCAGCAGCTTAGCCAGAAGGGCGGGGGCTAGCCATGAGCAGTTCTTC
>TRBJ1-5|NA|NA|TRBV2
CASSDRGFNQPQHF
TGTGCCAGCAGTGATCGGGGGTTCAATCAGCCCCAGCATTTT
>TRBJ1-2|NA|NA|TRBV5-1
CASSLEGKEYGYPF
TGCGCCAGCAGCTTGGAGGGGAAAGAATATGGCTACCCCTTC
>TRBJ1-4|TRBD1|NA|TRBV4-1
CASSPSDGRGDEKLFF
TGCGCCAGCAGCCCCTCCGACGGCAGGGGGGATGAAAAACTGTTTTTT
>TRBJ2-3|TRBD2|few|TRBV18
CASSPLAGRTDTQYF
TGTGCCAGCTCACCACTAGCGGGCCGCACAGATACGCAGTATTTT
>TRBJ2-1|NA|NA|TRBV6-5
CASTPVEQFF
TGTGCCAGCACCCCAGTTGAGCAGTTCTTC
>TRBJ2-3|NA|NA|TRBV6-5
CASYRGVTQYF
TGTGCCAGCTACCGGGGAGTTACGCAGTATTTT
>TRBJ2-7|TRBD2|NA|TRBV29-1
CSVEWSGGYEQYF
TGCAGCGTAGAATGGAGCGGGGGATACGAGCAGTACTTC
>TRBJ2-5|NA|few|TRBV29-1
CSGTRDWSKETQYF
TGCAGCGGTACCCGGGACTGGAGTAAAGAGACCCAGTACTTC
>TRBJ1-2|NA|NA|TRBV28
CASSLSNYGYTF
TGTGCCAGCAGTTTGAGTAACTATGGCTACACCTTC
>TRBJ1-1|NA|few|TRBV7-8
CASSFTGPEAFF
TGTGCCAGCAGCTTCACAGGGCCCGAAGCTTTCTTT
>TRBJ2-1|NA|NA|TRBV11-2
CASSLAGGFDNEQFF
TGTGCCAGCAGCTTAGCGGGTGGGTTTGACAATGAGCAGTTCTTC
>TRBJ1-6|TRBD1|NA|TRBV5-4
CASSSYTGETTLLGNSPLHF
TGTGCCAGCAGTTCCTATACAGGGGAAACTACTCTACTAGGGAATTCACCCCTCCACTTT
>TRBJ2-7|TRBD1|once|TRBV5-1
CASSLYPGQGAYEQYF
TGCGCCAGCAGCTTGTACCCGGGACAGGGGGCCTACGAGCAGTACTTC
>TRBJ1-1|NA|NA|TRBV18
CASSPRDRTYEAFF
TGTGCCAGCTCACCGCGAGACAGGACCTATGAAGCTTTCTTT
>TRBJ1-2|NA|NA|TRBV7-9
CASSYTGYYGYTF
TGTGCCAGCAGCTACACAGGTTACTATGGCTACACCTTC
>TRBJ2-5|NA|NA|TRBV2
CASSEAAGMSKTQYF
TGTGCCAGCAGTGAAGCGGCAGGGATGTCGAAGACCCAGTACTTC
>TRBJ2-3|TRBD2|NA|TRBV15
CATGLGGDTDTQYF
TGTGCCACCGGGCTGGGAGGGGACACAGATACGCAGTATTTT
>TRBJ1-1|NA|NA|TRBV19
CASRRGMNTEAFF
TGTGCCAGTAGGCGGGGGATGAACACTGAAGCTTTCTTT
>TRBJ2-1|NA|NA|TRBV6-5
CASSYGQTNNEQFF
TGTGCCAGCAGTTACGGACAAACAAACAATGAGCAGTTCTTC
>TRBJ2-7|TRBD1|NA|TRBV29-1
CSVSGGGEYEQYF
TGCAGCGTCTCAGGGGGTGGGGAGTACGAGCAGTACTTC